There are many counts of the clone carrying this T cell receptor (beta chain). Its target is not known. With a much larger clone just one base away, this may be a read error. One entry per CDR3 protein results from TCRdb running MiXCR on the multiplex PCR reads. Of 30,000 to 40,000 distinct CDR3 sequences in the sample, roughly 63% were seen once. This sample was included in a study of breast tumors, draining lymph nodes, adjacent tissues. Germline-derived CDR1 and CDR2 are SGHKS and YYEKEE (reference sequence). V was cut by 4 bases and J by 2 bases, with 17 bases left in between. This CDR3 is built from 16 residues. Study results and limitations: Data fit most tumor T cells coming from lymph node, expanding in tumor. Tumor and nontumor repertoires were significantly more similar in luminal-like than in basal-like breast cancer. That most tumor T cells come from lymph nodes remained unproven. Tumor TCR diversity was below lymph nodes but above nontumor tissue.

This receptor was taken from a female donor with breast cancer. Some clones in this sample may be carry-over from other donors' samples. The chain uses TRBV5-5 and TRBJ2-3, with TRBD1 as a possible D gene (6 bases). Sequenced sample: breast tumor tissue. The CDR3 sequence: CASSHWTAWDTDTQYF. CDR3 in DNA: TGTGCCAGCAGCCATTGGACAGCGTGGGACACAGATACGCAGTATTTT.